This passage covers 26 T cell receptor beta chains from one sample sequenced in a study of cytomegalovirus exposure and HLA in healthy donors. Primers included in the PCR were 60 Vbeta and 13 Jbeta primers. Clones were read by immunoSEQ multiplex PCR, and TCRdb kept only the in-frame ones, dropping some. Among around 200,000 clones, 74% were seen once, and the ten largest hold approximately 3.1%. Sequencing was performed on PBMCs. The receptors derive from a woman in her 30s in good health and CMV-seropositive.

Only one count was recorded for this clone. The gene calls are TRBV28 and TRBJ2-7, with a tentative D call TRBD1 (6 bases). This CDR3 contains 15 residues. Trimming took 3 bases from V and 2 from J, leaving 14 bases between them. From germline, CDR1 is MDHEN and CDR2 SYDVKM. The CDR3 coding sequence is TGTGCCAGCAGTTTCCGAGGGGGACCAACCTACGAGCAGTACTTC. Translation: CASSFRGGPTYEQYF.

This clone was detected only a few times. The genes are TRBV11-2 and TRBJ2-7; a possible D gene is TRBD2 (5 bases). CDR3 length: 16 amino acids. The V end was cut by 1 base, the J end by 0 bases, with 13 bases between. Germline-derived CDR1 and CDR2 are SGHAT and FQNNGV. The CDR3 sequence: CASSLVGEPSSYEQYF. CDR3 coding DNA: TGTGCCAGCAGCTTAGTCGGGGAACCCAGCTCCTACGAGCAGTACTTC. Using reference TRBV11-2 and TRBJ2-7 for the parts outside the CDR3, the full variable domain is EAGVAQSPRYKIIEKRQSVAFWCNPISGHATLYWYQQILGQGPKLLIQFQNNGVVDDSQLPKDRFSAERLKGVDSTLKIQPAKLEDSAVYLCASSLVGEPSSYEQYFGPGTRLTVT.

This clone was picked up a small number of times. In nucleotides, the CDR3 is TGTGCCAGTAGTTCGCGACTAGCGGGAGGGCTGGTGAATGAGCAGTTCTTC. Its translation: CASSSRLAGGLVNEQFF. V usage is TRBV19 and J usage is TRBJ2-1; 14 bases are shared with TRBD2. This CDR3 has 17 amino acids. The V gene's germline CDR1 is LNHDA and CDR2 SQIVND (reference sequence). Trimming at V came to 5 bases and at J to 7 bases, leaving 10 bases not matched to a gene.

This chain links TRBV7-9 with TRBJ2-7, with TRBD2 matching 7 bases. The CDR3 has 13 amino acids. Trimming removed 8 bases from V and 2 bases from J; junction bases left unmatched: 6. Germline CDR1 reads SEHNR; CDR2 reads FQNEAQ (reference sequence). CDR3 sequence reads: CASFREGPYEQYF. The CDR3 nucleotides are TGTGCCAGCTTTAGGGAGGGGCCCTACGAGCAGTACTTC.

This chain joins TRBV27 and TRBJ1-6; 8 bases match TRBD1. The CDR3 runs 15 residues. V lost 4 bases to trimming and J lost 9 bases; unmatched junction nucleotides: 8. The germline V gene encodes CDR1 MNHEY and CDR2 SMNVEV (reference sequence). The CDR3 DNA sequence: TGTGCCAGCAGTTCTCTGGACAGGGATGGTTCACCCCTCCACTTT. Translation gives CASSSLDRDGSPLHF.

J is TRBJ2-7 and V is TRBV6-5, with D possibly matching TRBD2 (5 bases). V dropped 0 bases and J dropped 2 bases, with 14 bases sitting between them. CDR1 is MNHEY and CDR2 is SVGAGI in the germline V gene. The CDR3 length is 16 residues. The CDR3 DNA sequence: TGTGCCAGCAGTTACTCGACCCCGGACTCCACCTACGAGCAGTACTTC. Protein: CASSYSTPDSTYEQYF.

This clone was observed once. The V and J genes are TRBV6-1 and TRBJ2-5, with TRBD2 identical over 12 bases. J lost 3 bases, V lost 5 bases, and 4 bases had no gene match. The CDR3 covers 15 residues. Germline V CDR1 and CDR2: MNHNS, SASEGT. The CDR3, as DNA: TGTGCCAGCAGTAAATGGACTAGCGGGAAAGAGACCCAGTACTTC. Amino acids: CASSKWTSGKETQYF.

The chain links TRBV2 to TRBJ1-6; 9 bases map to TRBD1. The trim removed 6 bases at V and 7 bases at J, leaving 7 bases unmatched. CDR3 length: 15 amino acids. Germline assignment: CDR1 SNHLY and CDR2 FYNNEI. CDR3 residues: CASRPPTGGNSPLHF. The CDR3 DNA follows: TGTGCCAGCAGGCCACCGACAGGGGGAAATTCACCCCTCCACTTT.

This clone was seen a single time. The genes are TRBV28 and TRBJ1-1; the match to TRBD1 covers 9 bases. The CDR3 consists of 17 residues. V trimming: 8 bases; J trimming: 3 bases; junction bases outside the gene matches: 16. Germline V CDR1 and CDR2: MDHEN, SYDVKM. In DNA form, the CDR3 reads TGTGCCAGCCGGGAATTAGGAACAGGGGGCATCGACACTGAAGCTTTCTTT. Translation gives CASRELGTGGIDTEAFF.

The genes are TRBV15 and TRBJ2-1; weak D call: TRBD2 (5 bases). Germline V gene sequence: CDR1 LNHNV, CDR2 YYDKDF (reference sequence). V shed 0 bases and J shed 7 bases, with 10 bases lying between them. The CDR3 is 14 residues long. CDR3 in DNA: TGTGCCACCAGCAGAGATCAAGGGAGTAATGAGCAGTTCTTC. This translates into CATSRDQGSNEQFF.

This clone occurred a few times. The chain links TRBV5-1 to TRBJ2-2; TRBD2 agrees at 11 bases. The CDR3 spans 15 residues. Germline V CDR1 and CDR2: SGHRS, YFSETQ. V lost 2 bases, J lost 4 bases, and 1 base stayed unmatched. The CDR3 nucleotides read TGCGCCAGCAGCTTAACTAGCGGGAGCACCGGGGAGCTGTTTTTT. Translation: CASSLTSGSTGELFF.

The chain employs TRBV14 and TRBJ1-2; D is perhaps TRBD1 (6 bases). V dropped 5 bases and J dropped 7 bases, with 23 bases sitting between them. CDR1 is SGHDN, CDR2 FVKESK, per germline. This CDR3 has 16 residues. The DNA of the CDR3 is TGTGCCAGCAGCGGGGCCGGGACATCCTCTATTGGTGGCTACACCTTC. Protein sequence: CASSGAGTSSIGGYTF.

The V call is TRBV7-9, the J call TRBJ1-1; no reliable D call. CDR3 length equals 13 residues. CDR1 SEHNR and CDR2 FQNEAQ come from the germline V gene (reference sequence). V shed 5 bases and J shed 0 bases, with 7 bases lying between them. The CDR3 nucleotides are TGTGCCAGCAGCCAGACAATGAACACTGAAGCTTTCTTT. As protein: CASSQTMNTEAFF.

In nucleotides, the CDR3 is TGTGCCAGCAGTTTTTTCAACGGGGAAAAACTGTTTTTT. It specifies CASSFFNGEKLFF. V and J are TRBV28 and TRBJ1-4; no reliable D call. V gave up 3 bases and J gave up 8 bases, with 10 bases separating them. The CDR3 totals 13 residues. Germline V lookup: CDR1 MDHEN, CDR2 SYDVKM.

This clone came up once. J is TRBJ2-3 and V is TRBV28; TRBD2 matches 8 bases. With V trimmed by 4 bases and J by 5 bases, 11 bases remained unmatched. This CDR3 is built from 16 residues. Germline V CDR1 and CDR2: MDHEN, SYDVKM. The CDR3 sequence is CASSSHTSGGKDTQYF. The CDR3 nucleotides are TGTGCCAGCAGTTCCCACACTAGCGGAGGTAAAGATACGCAGTATTTT.

This clone was observed a few times. The V and J genes are TRBV15 and TRBJ1-2; 7 bases are shared with TRBD1. The junction had 6 bases not matched to a gene; V was cut back by 1 base and J by 4 bases. Looked up from germline, CDR1 is LNHNV and CDR2 is YYDKDF (reference sequence). The CDR3 runs to 15 residues. As DNA, the CDR3 is TGTGCCACCAGCAGAGTGGAAGGGGGCGTCTATGGCTACACCTTC. Residues: CATSRVEGGVYGYTF.

This CDR3 is CASSRGTPPGYGYTF. The DNA of the CDR3 is TGTGCCAGCAGCAGGGGGACACCCCCGGGCTATGGCTACACCTTC. The gene calls are TRBV5-5 and TRBJ1-2, with D maybe TRBD1 (6 bases). Germline V gives CDR1 SGHKS, CDR2 YYEKEE (reference sequence). V was trimmed by 4 bases and J by 4 bases, leaving 17 bases between them. The CDR3 is made up of 15 amino acids.

This chain joins TRBV27 and TRBJ1-1; D possibly corresponds to TRBD1 (5 bases). V was shortened by 9 bases and J by 3 bases, with 20 bases between the two germline ends. The CDR3 length is 15 residues. Looked up from germline, CDR1 is MNHEY and CDR2 is SMNVEV (reference sequence). CDR3 bases: TGTGCCAGTAACGACCTGGGACTGGGGGACACTGAAGCTTTCTTT. Protein: CASNDLGLGDTEAFF.

This clone was counted between two and nine times. CDR3 in DNA: TGTGCCACCACTAGTCTCCGGGGTGCAAGAAACGAGCAGTACTTC. Its protein product is CATTSLRGARNEQYF. The chain employs TRBV19 and TRBJ2-5; D possibly corresponds to TRBD2 (5 bases). The J call is in doubt because the DNA end fits TRBJ2-7 better. The CDR3 extends over 15 amino acids. The germline gives CDR1 LNHDA, CDR2 SQIVND (reference sequence).

The rearrangement uses TRBV10-1 and TRBJ2-7, with a tentative D call TRBD2 (5 bases). Germline-derived CDR1 and CDR2 are WNHNN and SYGVQD (reference sequence). Trimming stripped 1 base from V and 2 bases from J, with 9 bases between. This CDR3 has 14 amino acids. CDR3 loop: CASSEYEGAYEQYF. The CDR3 nucleotides read TGCGCCAGCAGTGAGTATGAGGGAGCCTACGAGCAGTACTTC.

V and J are TRBV13 and TRBJ2-4, with D perhaps matching TRBD1 (5 bases). This CDR3 is 14 amino acids long. Germline CDR1 and CDR2: PRHDT and FYEKMQ (reference sequence). V lost 2 bases and J lost 6, with 11 bases in between. This CDR3 reads CASSLSTGRNIQYF. The CDR3 nucleotides read TGTGCCAGCAGCTTATCTACAGGACGAAACATTCAGTACTTC.

This clone has more than one count but fewer than ten. V usage is TRBV10-1 and J usage is TRBJ1-3; D not certain. In germline, CDR1 is WNHNN, CDR2 SYGVQD (reference sequence). The CDR3 extends over 15 amino acids. V was trimmed by 2 bases and J by 2 bases, leaving 10 bases between them. The CDR3 protein is CASSEEQHAGNTIYF. The CDR3 region has the DNA TGCGCCAGCAGTGAGGAACAGCACGCTGGAAACACCATATATTTT.

The J gene is TRBJ2-2, the V gene TRBV5-1; TRBD2 matches 11 bases. CDR1 and CDR2 from the germline V gene are SGHRS and YFSETQ. CDR3 length equals 15 residues. The junction had 6 bases not matched to a gene; V was cut back by 5 bases and J by 6 bases. The DNA of the CDR3 is TGCGCCAGCAGAGCTGTAGCGGGAGGGCCCGGGGAGCTGTTTTTT. It codes for CASRAVAGGPGELFF. The full variable domain, completed using reference TRBV5-1 and TRBJ2-2, is KAGVTQTPRYLIKTRGQQVTLSCSPISGHRSVSWYQQTPGQGLQFLFEYFSETQRNKGNFPGRFSGRQFSNSRSEMNVSTLELGDSALYLCASRAVAGGPGELFFGEGSRLTVL.

The V and J genes are TRBV4-1 and TRBJ2-3; 8 bases align to TRBD1. Germline V gene sequence: CDR1 MGHRA, CDR2 YSYEKL. With V trimmed by 5 bases and J by 5 bases, 6 bases remained unmatched. This CDR3 comprises 14 residues. DNA for the CDR3: TGCGCCAGCAGCTTGCAGGGGGCGGAAGATACGCAGTATTTT. Its protein product is CASSLQGAEDTQYF.

The gene calls are TRBV7-8 and TRBJ2-7; tentative D call: TRBD1 (6 bases). This CDR3 is built from 14 residues. Looked up from germline, CDR1 is SGHVS and CDR2 is FQNEAQ. Trimming pared 5 bases from V and 0 bases from J, leaving 11 bases between. The CDR3 DNA follows: TGTGCCAGCAGCACCTACAGGGACTCCTACGAGCAGTACTTC. Protein sequence: CASSTYRDSYEQYF.

The chain links TRBV10-3 to TRBJ2-7; 9 bases are a match to TRBD2. V was clipped by 7 bases and J by 5 bases; unmatched bases: 6. Germline V lookup: CDR1 ENHRY, CDR2 SYGVKD. CDR3 size: 13 residues. CDR3 amino acids: CAINGLAIDEQYF. The CDR3 DNA is TGTGCCATCAACGGACTAGCGATAGACGAGCAGTACTTC.